These 26 T cell receptor beta chains came from one sample sequenced in a study of cytomegalovirus exposure and HLA in healthy donors. It was with 60 Vbeta and 13 Jbeta primers that the PCR ran. Sequenced by immunoSEQ multiplex PCR; TCRdb stores in-frame clones only, minus some. The data show 170,000 or so clones, about 80% seen once. Material for sequencing was PBMCs. All receptors derive from a man aged 25 to 45 in good health and CMV-seropositive.

V and J are TRBV11-2 and TRBJ1-1, with 7 bases identical to TRBD1. The V segment lost 3 bases and the J segment 1 base; nucleotides outside the gene matches: 8. CDR1 SGHAT and CDR2 FQNNGV come from the germline V gene. CDR3 length equals 16 residues. CDR3 DNA sequence: TGTGCCAGCAGCTTGGGGTTGAGACAGGGGAACACTGAAGCTTTCTTT. It is translated as CASSLGLRQGNTEAFF.

V is TRBV28 and J is TRBJ1-2; D not certain. This CDR3 is 12 amino acids long. Deletions cut 3 bases from V and 2 bases from J, with 4 bases between. The germline V gene has CDR1 MDHEN and CDR2 SYDVKM. CDR3 nucleotides: TGTGCCAGCAGTTTCGGGAACTATGGCTACACCTTC. Translation gives CASSFGNYGYTF.

The chain is built from TRBV4-1 and TRBJ2-1, with a possible D match to TRBD2 (6 bases). V dropped 5 bases and J dropped 2 bases, with 16 bases sitting between them. The CDR3 is 16 amino acids. Germline V lookup: CDR1 MGHRA, CDR2 YSYEKL. For the CDR3, the DNA is TGCGCCAGCAGCATAACCGGGCGGGGAACCTACAATGAGCAGTTCTTC. This sequence encodes CASSITGRGTYNEQFF.

The gene calls are TRBV4-1 and TRBJ1-3; a possible D gene is TRBD1 (5 bases). CDR3 length: 18 amino acids. CDR1 and CDR2 (germline): MGHRA, YSYEKL. V gave up 0 bases and J gave up 0 bases, with 15 bases separating them. The CDR3 nucleotides read TGCGCCAGCAGCCAAGAAGCTGCGGGACTTTCCTCTGGAAACACCATATATTTT. Encoded protein: CASSQEAAGLSSGNTIYF.

The rearrangement links TRBV7-3 to TRBJ2-6; tentative D call: TRBD2 (6 bases). The CDR3 consists of 15 residues. Per germline, CDR1 SGHTA and CDR2 FQGTGA. V shed 2 bases and J shed 1 base, with 6 bases lying between them. The CDR3 loop is CASSLRGSGANVLTF. The CDR3, as DNA: TGTGCCAGCAGCTTACGGGGGTCTGGGGCCAACGTCCTGACTTTC.

This chain joins TRBV9 and TRBJ2-7; TRBD1 agrees at 7 bases. Germline loops: CDR1 SGDLS, CDR2 YYNGEE. The trim removed 0 bases at V and 7 bases at J, leaving 4 bases unmatched. This CDR3 spans 13 amino acids. The CDR3 DNA sequence: TGTGCCAGCAGCGTAGACAGGGGTTGGGAGCAGTACTTC. Its protein is CASSVDRGWEQYF.

The rearrangement joins TRBV18 to TRBJ1-1, with 9 bases that match TRBD1. V was pared by 5 bases and J by 8 bases, with 9 bases of the junction left unmatched. The germline CDR1 and CDR2 sequences are KGHSH and LQKENI. The length of the CDR3 is 14 residues. The CDR3 is CASSSSGDRGEAFF. The DNA for the CDR3 is TGTGCCAGCTCATCAAGCGGCGACAGGGGGGAAGCTTTCTTT.

V is TRBV27 and J is TRBJ1-2; possible D gene TRBD1, 6 bases. The CDR3 covers 16 residues. The germline V gene encodes CDR1 MNHEY and CDR2 SMNVEV (reference sequence). V gave up 3 bases and J gave up 3 bases, with 17 bases separating them. The CDR3 DNA reads as TGTGCCAGCAGTTTCAGGGGTAGGGAACCAGACTATGGCTACACCTTC. As protein: CASSFRGREPDYGYTF.

This sequence joins TRBV28 and TRBJ2-3; D remains ambiguous. This CDR3 is built from 13 residues. The V gene's germline CDR1 is MDHEN and CDR2 SYDVKM. V was cut by 8 bases and J by 4 bases, with 13 bases left in between. The DNA of the CDR3 is TGTGCCAGCTGCACACATGCACCAGATACGCAGTATTTT. Its translation is CASCTHAPDTQYF.

The V and J genes are TRBV19 and TRBJ1-1, with 7 bases aligning to TRBD1. The V segment lost 3 bases and the J segment 6 bases; nucleotides outside the gene matches: 7. Germline V gene data show CDR1 as LNHDA and CDR2 as SQIVND (reference sequence). This CDR3 has 14 residues. The CDR3 region has the DNA TGTGCCAGTAGTATTCGGCAGGGGGTCTCTGAAGCTTTCTTT. It specifies CASSIRQGVSEAFF.

This clone was observed a single time. The chain combines TRBV27 with TRBJ2-1; a possible D gene is TRBD2 (6 bases). Germline-derived CDR1 and CDR2 are MNHEY and SMNVEV (reference sequence). With 4 bases removed from V and 6 bases from J, the gap between germline ends came to 16 bases. This CDR3 has 15 residues. The CDR3 nucleotides read TGTGCCAGCAGTTATGCGGGAATTTCGCCCAATGAGCAGTTCTTC. This sequence encodes CASSYAGISPNEQFF.

The chain joins TRBV2 to TRBJ2-1, with D unclear. Germline loops: CDR1 SNHLY, CDR2 FYNNEI. V shed 3 bases and J shed 0 bases, with 6 bases lying between them. The CDR3 has 14 amino acids. CDR3 DNA sequence: TGTGCCAGCAGTGATTTCAGCTCCTACAATGAGCAGTTCTTC. Translation gives CASSDFSSYNEQFF.

This rearrangement joins TRBV7-8 to TRBJ2-1; D ambiguous. The CDR3 runs 17 residues. V was pared by 5 bases and J by 0 bases, with 17 bases between. Germline V gene lookup returns CDR1 SGHVS and CDR2 FQNEAQ. The CDR3 protein is CASSPALDPSSYNEQFF. CDR3 nucleotide sequence: TGTGCCAGCAGCCCAGCGTTGGATCCGAGCTCCTACAATGAGCAGTTCTTC. The full variable domain, in which reference TRBV7-8 and TRBJ2-1 provide the parts outside the CDR3, is GAGVSQSPRYKVAKRGQDVALRCDPISGHVSLFWYQQALGQGPEFLTYFQNEAQLDKSGLPSDRFFAERPEGSVSTLKIQRTQQEDSAVYLCASSPALDPSSYNEQFFGPGTRLTVL.

This sequence joins TRBV28 and TRBJ2-3, with TRBD2 matching over 7 bases. Per germline, CDR1 MDHEN and CDR2 SYDVKM. With V trimmed by 6 bases and J by 1 base, 4 bases remained unmatched. The CDR3 length is 14 residues. This chain's CDR3 is CASRLAERTDTQYF. DNA for the CDR3: TGTGCCAGCAGGCTAGCGGAGCGCACAGATACGCAGTATTTT.

The chain has TRBV19 and TRBJ2-1; 9 bases are shared with TRBD2. Germline lookup yields CDR1 LNHDA and CDR2 SQIVND (reference sequence). The CDR3 sequence is 16 residues long. The J segment lost 5 bases and the V segment lost 3 bases, leaving 8 bases of the junction unmatched. CDR3 protein: CASSIRLAGRNNEQFF. In nucleotides, the CDR3 is TGTGCCAGTAGTATCCGGCTAGCGGGGAGAAACAATGAGCAGTTCTTC.

This chain connects TRBV9 to TRBJ2-5, with 11 bases fitting TRBD2. CDR3 length: 16 residues. V lost 0 bases to trimming and J lost 2 bases; unmatched junction nucleotides: 3. The germline V gene has CDR1 SGDLS and CDR2 YYNGEE. The CDR3 spells CASSVGTSGSQETQYF. CDR3 nucleotides: TGTGCCAGCAGCGTAGGGACTAGCGGGTCTCAAGAGACCCAGTACTTC. The entire variable domain, with the rest obtained from reference TRBV9 and TRBJ2-5, is as follows: DSGVTQTPKHLITATGQRVTLRCSPRSGDLSVYWYQQSLDQGLQFLIQYYNGEERAKGNILERFSAQQFPDLHSELNLSSLELGDSALYFCASSVGTSGSQETQYFGPGTRLLVL.

V is TRBV6-4 and J is TRBJ2-5, with 9 bases that match TRBD2. Germline lookup yields CDR1 MRHNA and CDR2 SNTAGT. This CDR3 is built from 14 residues. V was clipped by 4 bases and J by 2 bases; unmatched bases: 2. This chain's CDR3 is CASSALAGQETQYF. CDR3 bases: TGTGCCAGCAGTGCCCTAGCGGGACAAGAGACCCAGTACTTC.

The chain is built from TRBV13 and TRBJ2-7, with D possibly being TRBD1 (5 bases). V dropped 0 bases and J dropped 2 bases, with 8 bases sitting between them. Germline V gives CDR1 PRHDT, CDR2 FYEKMQ (reference sequence). This CDR3 has 14 amino acids. The CDR3 region has the DNA TGTGCCAGCAGCTTAGGGACAGCTACCTACGAGCAGTACTTC. This encodes CASSLGTATYEQYF. Combining the CDR3 with reference TRBV13 and TRBJ2-7 gives the whole variable domain AAGVIQSPRHLIKEKRETATLKCYPIPRHDTVYWYQQGPGQDPQFLISFYEKMQSDKGSIPDRFSAQQFSDYHSELNMSSLELGDSALYFCASSLGTATYEQYFGPGTRLTVT.

The chain is built from TRBV19 and TRBJ2-5; D might be TRBD2 (5 bases). This CDR3 spans 15 amino acids. In germline, CDR1 is LNHDA, CDR2 SQIVND (reference sequence). Trimming cost V 2 bases and J 6 bases, with 16 bases left between them. The DNA of the CDR3 is TGTGCCAGTAGTATAAAGGGAGCGGATTTGAAGACCCAGTACTTC. Translating it yields CASSIKGADLKTQYF.

The rearrangement uses TRBV6-6 and TRBJ2-5; possibly TRBD1 for D (6 bases). The J call could be wrong; TRBJ2-7 is a better fit for the DNA end. CDR3 size: 15 residues. The germline V gene has CDR1 MNHNY and CDR2 SVGAGI (reference sequence). This CDR3 is CASSPGHLSSYEQYF. DNA for the CDR3: TGTGCCAGCAGTCCGGGACACTTAAGCTCCTACGAGCAGTACTTC.

This sequence joins TRBV2 and TRBJ2-3; D perhaps matches TRBD1 (5 bases). Germline V lookup: CDR1 SNHLY, CDR2 FYNNEI. This CDR3 region has 16 residues. Trimming shortened V by 6 bases and J by 0 bases, and 16 bases separated the two germline ends. DNA for the CDR3: TGTGCCAGCAGGGCGGTAGGGCAGGGTAGCACAGATACGCAGTATTTT. Translated: CASRAVGQGSTDTQYF.

Turning to this clone: Distinct nucleotide sequences in the sample also encode this CDR3. This chain links TRBV27 with TRBJ2-7, with TRBD1 as a possible D gene (5 bases). From germline, CDR1 is MNHEY and CDR2 SMNVEV (reference sequence). The CDR3 consists of 14 residues. V was cut by 0 bases and J by 4 bases, with 10 bases left in between. CDR3 nucleotides: TGTGCCAGCAGTTTATCGGGTAGGGGATACGAGCAGTACTTC. Its translation: CASSLSGRGYEQYF.

The chain couples TRBV5-4 to TRBJ2-6; 13 bases match TRBD2. V shed 2 bases and J 2 bases; nucleotides not matched to a gene: 7. Germline CDR1 and CDR2: SGHNT and YYREEE (reference sequence). CDR3 length equals 19 residues. In DNA, the CDR3 is TGTGCCAGCAGCTTTCGGAGGGGGACTAGCGGGACTGGGGCCAACGTCCTGACTTTC. Protein sequence: CASSFRRGTSGTGANVLTF.

The chain couples TRBV6-6 to TRBJ2-3, with TRBD2 matching 8 bases. The CDR3 runs to 15 residues. Germline V CDR1 and CDR2: MNHNY, SVGAGI (reference sequence). Trimming removed 2 bases from V and 2 bases from J; junction bases left unmatched: 3. This chain's CDR3 is CASSYVSGTTDTQYF. The CDR3 DNA follows: TGTGCCAGCAGTTACGTTAGCGGGACCACAGATACGCAGTATTTT.

The J gene is TRBJ1-1, the V gene TRBV5-4; the D gene is possibly TRBD1 (6 bases). Trimming removed 1 base at V and 1 base at J, with 17 bases between. CDR1 SGHNT and CDR2 YYREEE come from the germline V gene (reference sequence). The CDR3 is made up of 17 amino acids. CDR3 DNA: TGTGCCAGCAGCTTGTCTCCAGGGGAAGGCGGGAACACTGAAGCTTTCTTT. Amino acids: CASSLSPGEGGNTEAFF.

V is TRBV7-2 and J is TRBJ1-6; D uncertain. Germline loops: CDR1 SGHTA, CDR2 FQGNSA. The ends were cut back, 5 bases at V and 7 bases at J, with 15 bases in the middle. The CDR3 consists of 15 residues. The CDR3 DNA follows: TGTGCCAGCAGCCTAGGACGTCGGGGAAATTCACCCCTCCACTTT. This translates into CASSLGRRGNSPLHF.